Each of the 3 T cell receptor beta chains below was sequenced from the same sample in a study of T cell responses to AZD1222 COVID-19 vaccine. Method: immunoSEQ multiplex PCR; TCRdb's copy keeps in-frame clones and lacks some. The repertoire has 45,000 to 65,000 clones, about 90% of them found once; the top ten carry about 15%. The input for sequencing was peripheral blood, taken on day 0 of AZD1222 vaccination. The receptors originated from an adult in good health.

V is TRBV19 and J is TRBJ1-5; 9 bases are a match to TRBD1. Germline V lookup: CDR1 LNHDA, CDR2 SQIVND (reference sequence). With V trimmed by 5 bases and J by 6 bases, 5 bases remained unmatched. The CDR3 has 14 residues. The chain's CDR3 is CASSPDRGTQPQHF. CDR3 DNA sequence: TGTGCCAGTAGTCCTGACAGGGGGACTCAGCCCCAGCATTTT. The full variable domain, completed using reference TRBV19 and TRBJ1-5, is DGGITQSPKYLFRKEGQNVTLSCEQNLNHDAMYWYRQDPGQGLRLIYYSQIVNDFQKGDIAEGYSVSREKKESFPLTVTSAQKNPTAFYLCASSPDRGTQPQHFGDGTRLSIL.

The rearrangement joins TRBV5-6 to TRBJ2-7, with 9 bases matching TRBD2. V was pared by 5 bases and J by 3 bases, with 12 bases of the junction left unmatched. Looked up from germline, CDR1 is SGHDT and CDR2 is YYEEEE. The CDR3 contains 16 residues. The CDR3 here is CASRQRWASGVYEQYF. The CDR3 DNA is TGTGCCAGCAGACAGAGGTGGGCTAGCGGGGTCTACGAGCAGTACTTC.

V is TRBV25-1 and J is TRBJ1-1; D is undetermined. Trimming shortened V by 7 bases and J by 2 bases, and 17 bases separated the two germline ends. The CDR3 totals 15 residues. CDR1 and CDR2 from the germline V gene are MGHDK and SYGVNS. CDR3 region: CASNTNSRANTEAFF. The DNA of the CDR3 is TGTGCCAGCAACACAAACTCCCGGGCAAACACTGAAGCTTTCTTT. The whole variable domain, remainder taken from reference TRBV25-1 and TRBJ1-1, is EADIYQTPRYLVIGTGKKITLECSQTMGHDKMYWYQQDPGMELHLIHYSYGVNSTEKGDLSSESTVSRIRTEHFPLTLESARPSHTSQYLCASNTNSRANTEAFFGQGTRLTVV.